This is a list of T cell receptor beta chains from one sample in a study of spatial heterogeneity in lung cancer. TCRdb itself ran the 5' RACE reads through MiXCR, one entry per CDR3 protein. This table holds tens of thousands of distinct CDR3 sequences, 12% found once. The specimen comprised PBMCs, sampled at follow-up. These TCRs come from a male donor with early-stage non-small cell lung cancer. Each CDR3 is given without its conserved first and last residue. Fields, in order: J gene, V gene, clone size, CDR3 protein. Size is omitted from some rows. Given values are once, few, many or a class for expanded clones.

j_gene: TRBJ2-2; v_gene: TRBV7-3; abundance: -; CDR3aa: ASSFLRTGELF
j_gene: TRBJ2-2; v_gene: TRBV2; abundance: few; CDR3aa: ASSLTTNTGELF
j_gene: TRBJ2-3; v_gene: TRBV28; abundance: -; CDR3aa: ASRTDGDADTQY
j_gene: TRBJ1-1; v_gene: TRBV5-6; abundance: many; CDR3aa: ASSGTGVNTEAF
j_gene: TRBJ2-2; v_gene: TRBV12-3/TRBV12-4; abundance: once; CDR3aa: ASRTGTSTGELF
j_gene: TRBJ2-1; v_gene: TRBV3-1; abundance: -; CDR3aa: ASSQTSKNEQF
j_gene: TRBJ1-1; v_gene: TRBV18; abundance: few; CDR3aa: ASSPGGQGIVEAF
j_gene: TRBJ2-1; v_gene: TRBV5-1; abundance: many; CDR3aa: ASRPSVREPLNEQF
j_gene: TRBJ2-7; v_gene: TRBV29-1; abundance: few; CDR3aa: SVPGKAGTEEQY
j_gene: TRBJ1-2; v_gene: TRBV29-1; abundance: many; CDR3aa: SAEGAGEDGYT
j_gene: TRBJ1-2; v_gene: TRBV6-2/TRBV6-3; abundance: many; CDR3aa: ASSYEEWSYGYT
j_gene: TRBJ1-1; v_gene: TRBV12-3/TRBV12-4; abundance: -; CDR3aa: ASGQGREAF
j_gene: TRBJ2-3; v_gene: TRBV7-9; abundance: -; CDR3aa: ASSPQVGDDTQY
j_gene: TRBJ1-5; v_gene: TRBV5-1; abundance: -; CDR3aa: ASRSGTGVHQPQH
j_gene: TRBJ2-5; v_gene: TRBV14; abundance: -; CDR3aa: ASSTGTGETQY
j_gene: TRBJ2-7; v_gene: TRBV30; abundance: few; CDR3aa: AWSVKDEQY